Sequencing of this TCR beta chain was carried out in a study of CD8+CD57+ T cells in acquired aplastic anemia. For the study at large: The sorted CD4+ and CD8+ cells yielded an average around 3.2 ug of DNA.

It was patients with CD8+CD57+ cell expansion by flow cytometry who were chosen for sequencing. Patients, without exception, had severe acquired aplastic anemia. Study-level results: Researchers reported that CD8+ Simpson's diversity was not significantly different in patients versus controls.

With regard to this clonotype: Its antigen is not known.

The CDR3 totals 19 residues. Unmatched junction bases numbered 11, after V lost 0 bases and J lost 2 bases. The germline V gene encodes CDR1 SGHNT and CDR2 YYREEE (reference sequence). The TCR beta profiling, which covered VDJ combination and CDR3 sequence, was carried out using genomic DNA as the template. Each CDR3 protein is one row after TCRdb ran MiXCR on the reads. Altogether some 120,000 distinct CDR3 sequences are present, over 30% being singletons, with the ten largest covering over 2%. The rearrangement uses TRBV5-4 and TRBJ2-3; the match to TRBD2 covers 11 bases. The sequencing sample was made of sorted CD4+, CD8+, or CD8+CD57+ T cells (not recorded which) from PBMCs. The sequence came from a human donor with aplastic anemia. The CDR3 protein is CASSLGSSGGNPPTDTQYF. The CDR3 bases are TGTGCCAGCAGCTTGGGGTCTAGCGGGGGGAACCCACCCACAGATACGCAGTATTTT. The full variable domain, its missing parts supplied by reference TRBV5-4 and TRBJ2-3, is ETGVTQSPTHLIKTRGQQVTLRCSSQSGHNTVSWYQQALGQGPQFIFQYYREEENGRGNFPPRFSGLQFPNYSSELNVNALELDDSALYLCASSLGSSGGNPPTDTQYFGPGTRLTVL.